The 19 T cell receptor beta chains presented below share a single source sample, sequenced in a study of control samples from healthy donors and cancer patients. Data came from immunoSEQ multiplex PCR; TCRdb stores just in-frame clones and leaves some out. This sample carries roughly 130,000 clones, less than 95% of them seen once, and the ten largest clones take roughly 8.7%. Sequenced input: blood. These receptors originate from a man between 18 and 29 years old in good health.

The genes are TRBV18 and TRBJ1-5; D is undetermined. Germline CDR1 reads KGHSH; CDR2 reads LQKENI. The CDR3 runs to 14 residues. Trimming took off 6 bases at V and 1 base at J, with 10 bases between the two ends. Written as DNA, the CDR3 is TGTGCCAGCTCGAGCCAAGGAAGCAATCAGCCCCAGCATTTT. Translating it yields CASSSQGSNQPQHF.

V is TRBV7-2 and J is TRBJ1-4; D ambiguous. Trimming took 5 bases from V and 7 from J, leaving 11 bases between them. CDR1 and CDR2 (germline): SGHTA, FQGNSA. The CDR3 spans 13 residues. The CDR3 reads CASSPLSGEKLFF. The CDR3 bases are TGTGCCAGCAGCCCCCTCTCGGGTGAAAAACTGTTTTTT.

This clone has only one observation. The genes are TRBV5-1 and TRBJ2-2; the D is unclear. V was pared by 0 bases and J by 5 bases, with 5 bases between. The germline CDR1 and CDR2 sequences are SGHRS and YFSETQ. CDR3 length: 13 residues. CDR3 coding DNA: TGCGCCAGCAGCTTGGTTGTAACCGGGGAGCTGTTTTTT. It codes for CASSLVVTGELFF.

This clone was detected a few times. The chain recombines TRBV10-2 with TRBJ2-1; weak D call: TRBD2 (5 bases). The ends were cut back, 3 bases at V and 0 bases at J, with 12 bases in the middle. Germline CDR1 is WSHSY and CDR2 is SAAADI. This CDR3 is 16 amino acids long. CDR3 coding DNA: TGCGCCAGCAGTGAAATTGGACTCAGCTCCTACAATGAGCAGTTCTTC. Protein: CASSEIGLSSYNEQFF.

The sample holds one count of this clone. V is TRBV5-1 and J is TRBJ1-1; a weak D match, TRBD1 (6 bases). Germline loops: CDR1 SGHRS, CDR2 YFSETQ. Trimming pared 0 bases from V and 6 bases from J, leaving 15 bases between. The length of the CDR3 is 15 residues. The CDR3 DNA sequence: TGCGCCAGCAGCTTGGCCGTGGGGGCTGCGGCTGAAGCTTTCTTT. It specifies CASSLAVGAAAEAFF.

The rearrangement links TRBV19 to TRBJ2-7, with 8 bases identical to TRBD2. Germline CDR1 reads LNHDA; CDR2 reads SQIVND (reference sequence). The ends lost 3 bases at V and 6 bases at J; junction bases unmatched: 4. The CDR3 extends over 13 amino acids. CDR3 amino acids: CASSIGLALEQYF. DNA of the CDR3: TGTGCCAGTAGTATCGGACTAGCTCTCGAGCAGTACTTC.

This chain joins TRBV7-8 and TRBJ2-1; tentatively, D is TRBD1 or TRBD2 (7 bases each). The CDR3 sequence is 16 residues long. Per the germline V gene, CDR1 is SGHVS and CDR2 is FQNEAQ. V was pared by 5 bases and J by 2 bases, with 16 bases between. The CDR3 DNA follows: TGTGCCAGCAGCCAGGGGGGGCCCGGACCCTACAATGAGCAGTTCTTC. Amino acid sequence: CASSQGGPGPYNEQFF.

This clone has just one count. The rearrangement joins TRBV25-1 to TRBJ1-2; D remains unclear. The V end was cut by 4 bases, the J end by 8 bases, with 14 bases between. CDR3 length: 13 residues. Looked up from germline, CDR1 is MGHDK and CDR2 is SYGVNS. The chain's CDR3 is CASSGRAGGGYTF. Here the CDR3 DNA reads TGTGCCAGCAGTGGGCGGGCGGGAGGCGGCTACACCTTC.

The chain couples TRBV5-1 to TRBJ2-7; 7 nucleotides align to TRBD2. Trimming at V came to 3 bases and at J to 3 bases, leaving 6 bases not matched to a gene. CDR3 length: 14 residues. The germline V gene has CDR1 SGHRS and CDR2 YFSETQ. The CDR3 bases are TGCGCCAGCAGCTCGGGGGACTACCTCTACGAGCAGTACTTC. It encodes CASSSGDYLYEQYF.

V usage is TRBV25-1 and J usage is TRBJ1-1, with 7 nucleotides matching TRBD1. CDR1 and CDR2 (germline): MGHDK, SYGVNS. J lost 11 bases, V lost 5 bases, and 11 bases had no gene match. This CDR3 has 13 residues. For the CDR3, the DNA is TGTGCCAGCAGTCCGGGGAGCAGGGGGGTTGCTTTCTTT. This codes for CASSPGSRGVAFF.

Only one count was recorded for this clone. The chain couples TRBV25-1 to TRBJ2-3; D ambiguous. The CDR3 sequence is 13 residues long. From germline, CDR1 is MGHDK and CDR2 SYGVNS. Between the trimmed V and J ends, which lost 1 base and 2 bases, there was a span of 4 bases. This CDR3 reads CASSEFDTDTQYF. The CDR3 DNA is TGTGCCAGCAGTGAATTCGACACAGATACGCAGTATTTT.

The chain carries TRBV14 and TRBJ1-1; tentatively, D is TRBD1 (6 bases). The CDR3 is made up of 15 amino acids. Germline values: CDR1 SGHDN, CDR2 FVKESK. Trimming removed 5 bases from V and 6 bases from J, with 19 bases in between. CDR3 region: CASSVTGWYVPEAFF. CDR3 in DNA: TGTGCCAGCAGCGTAACAGGGTGGTACGTACCTGAAGCTTTCTTT.

The table lists this clone with a count of one. The chain couples TRBV15 to TRBJ2-5, with 12 bases fitting TRBD2. Germline V gene data show CDR1 as LNHNV and CDR2 as YYDKDF (reference sequence). V was clipped by 5 bases and J by 3 bases; unmatched bases: 7. CDR3 size: 16 residues. In DNA, the CDR3 is TGTGCCACCAGCGGCCGACTAGCGGGGGTGGAAGAGACCCAGTACTTC. This encodes CATSGRLAGVEETQYF.

The chain couples TRBV6-2 or TRBV6-3 to TRBJ2-7; tentatively, D is TRBD1 (6 bases). Germline CDR1 and CDR2: MNHEY and SVGEGT. V shed 6 bases and J shed 2 bases, with 8 bases lying between them. There are 12 residues in the CDR3. The CDR3 nucleotides read TGTGCCAGCAGCTCAGGGGCCTACGAGCAGTACTTC. This translates into CASSSGAYEQYF.

The rearrangement joins TRBV5-1 to TRBJ2-7, with a possible D match to TRBD1 (5 bases). The CDR3 spans 14 residues. Trimming left V 4 bases short and J 3 bases short, with 14 bases between. From germline, CDR1 is SGHRS and CDR2 YFSETQ. CDR3 nucleotides: TGCGCCAGCAGCCCGGCACAGGCTTTCTACGAGCAGTACTTC. Amino acid sequence: CASSPAQAFYEQYF.

The gene calls are TRBV7-2 and TRBJ2-7; TRBD1 matches 8 bases. After removal of 3 bases from V and 1 base from J, the junction contained 5 bases not matched to a gene. CDR3 length: 15 amino acids. CDR1 is SGHTA and CDR2 is FQGNSA in the germline V gene. Here the CDR3 DNA reads TGTGCCAGCAGCTTGACAGGGGAGGCATCCTACGAGCAGTACTTC. This encodes CASSLTGEASYEQYF.

The rearrangement links TRBV9 to TRBJ1-4; D not resolved. CDR1 and CDR2 (germline): SGDLS, YYNGEE. There are 13 residues in the CDR3. Deletions cut 3 bases from V and 7 bases from J, with 10 bases between. The CDR3 sequence is CASSGRVGEKLFF. The DNA of the CDR3 is TGTGCCAGCAGCGGTCGGGTTGGTGAAAAACTGTTTTTT.

The V call is TRBV27, the J call TRBJ2-3; 12 bases line up with TRBD2. The V gene's germline CDR1 is MNHEY and CDR2 SMNVEV (reference sequence). The CDR3 is 17 amino acids. The J segment lost 5 bases and the V segment lost 3 bases, leaving 9 bases of the junction unmatched. CDR3 amino acids: CASSFSPLAGGQDTQYF. In DNA, the CDR3 is TGTGCCAGCAGTTTCTCCCCCCTAGCGGGGGGGCAAGATACGCAGTATTTT.

This clone has just one count. The chain couples TRBV4-1 to TRBJ1-6; the match to TRBD1 covers 9 bases. Germline trimming cut 1 base from V and 8 bases from J; bases unmatched to any gene: 9. This CDR3 spans 17 amino acids. Germline CDR1 and CDR2: MGHRA and YSYEKL. The DNA for the CDR3 is TGCGCCAGCAGCCAAGCAGCTGGACAGGGGAGATATTCACCCCTCCACTTT. It codes for CASSQAAGQGRYSPLHF.